The rows below give T cell receptor beta chains drawn from one sample of a study of beta chain features in type 1 diabetes. TCRdb's copy holds only in-frame clones and misses some; the assay was immunoSEQ multiplex PCR. The data show about 740,000 clones, 13% seen once. The sample taken for sequencing was naive CD4+ T cells from blood. Receptors were obtained from a young man with type 1 diabetes. CDR3s include the opening cysteine and the closing phenylalanine or tryptophan. A D gene is named only where the DNA matches it firmly. Where a row states a size, it is once, few, many or the class of an expanded clone; other rows omit it.

CDR3 protein,CDR3 DNA,J gene,D gene,V gene,clone size
CASREGASTPYNEQFF,TGTGCCAGCAGAGAGGGGGCGTCCACTCCCTACAATGAGCAGTTCTTC,TRBJ2-1,TRBD1,TRBV2,-
CASLRLAGLGSYNEQFF,TGTGCCAGCTTGAGACTAGCGGGGCTAGGGTCCTACAATGAGCAGTTCTTC,TRBJ2-1,TRBD2,TRBV28,-
CAWSAGGPVNEQFF,TGTGCCTGGAGTGCTGGGGGGCCTGTCAATGAGCAGTTCTTC,TRBJ2-1,-,TRBV30,-
CASSSQGPRLGYTF,TGTGCCAGTAGTTCTCAGGGGCCTCGCTTAGGCTACACCTTC,TRBJ1-2,-,TRBV19,few
CASSLSPRGNTGELFF,TGTGCCAGCAGCTTGAGCCCCAGGGGGAACACCGGGGAGCTGTTTTTT,TRBJ2-2,-,TRBV7-8,-
CATTDRDTDTQYF,TGTGCCACCACGGACAGGGACACAGATACGCAGTATTTT,TRBJ2-3,TRBD1,TRBV5-6,few
CASSYSERGVQETQYF,TGTGCCAGCAGTTACTCGGAGCGGGGGGTACAAGAGACCCAGTACTTC,TRBJ2-5,TRBD2,TRBV6-6,few
CASSLGLRTSGGTTDTQYF,TGTGCCAGCAGTTTAGGCTTACGGACTAGCGGGGGGACCACAGATACGCAGTATTTT,TRBJ2-3,TRBD2,TRBV27,-
CASSLAGQGNQPQHF,TGTGCCAGTAGTCTGGCAGGGCAAGGCAATCAGCCCCAGCATTTT,TRBJ1-5,-,TRBV19,few
CASSSSLLDRPDEQYF,TGTGCCAGCAGCTCCTCCCTGTTGGACAGGCCCGACGAGCAGTACTTC,TRBJ2-7,TRBD1,TRBV7-9,-
CASSSRPGVTRAEAFF,TGTGCCAGCAGTTCACGACCAGGGGTCACGAGGGCTGAAGCTTTCTTT,TRBJ1-1,-,TRBV27,few
CASSQSQGPEAFF,TGTGCCAGCAGCCAAAGCCAGGGCCCTGAAGCTTTCTTT,TRBJ1-1,-,TRBV4-2,-
CASSLGQALYEQYF,TGTGCCAGCAGTTTAGGACAGGCCCTTTACGAGCAGTACTTC,TRBJ2-7,TRBD1,TRBV6-5,few
CASSPLAGQGTDTQYF,TGTGCCAGCAGCCCCCTAGCAGGACAGGGAACAGATACGCAGTATTTT,TRBJ2-3,TRBD1,TRBV7-9,few
CASSPSGGGTGELFF,TGTGCCAGCAGCCCTAGCGGGGGGGGCACCGGGGAGCTGTTTTTT,TRBJ2-2,TRBD2,TRBV5-4,few
CASSESWVNQPQHF,TGTGCCAGCAGTGAAAGTTGGGTCAATCAGCCCCAGCATTTT,TRBJ1-5,-,TRBV6-1,once
CASSAGQGERAQYF,TGTGCCAGCAGTGCGGGACAGGGGGAGAGGGCCCAGTACTTC,TRBJ2-5,TRBD1,TRBV6-1,-
CAWTLSYEQYF,TGTGCCTGGACCCTCTCCTACGAGCAGTACTTC,TRBJ2-7,-,TRBV30,few
CASSLSSYNEQFF,TGTGCCAGCAGTCTGAGCTCCTACAATGAGCAGTTCTTC,TRBJ2-1,-,TRBV25-1,few
CASSRWGQGDGDTQYF,TGTGCCAGTAGCCGCTGGGGACAGGGGGACGGAGATACGCAGTATTTT,TRBJ2-3,TRBD1,TRBV19,few
CAWSVIVAEQYF,TGTGCCTGGAGTGTAATAGTAGCCGAGCAGTACTTC,TRBJ2-7,-,TRBV30,few
CASSQESQGNNQPQHF,TGCGCCAGCAGCCAAGAATCACAGGGAAACAATCAGCCCCAGCATTTT,TRBJ1-5,-,TRBV4-1,-
CASSVVSGVSYNEQFF,TGTGCCAGCAGCGTAGTTAGCGGGGTCTCCTACAATGAGCAGTTCTTC,TRBJ2-1,TRBD2,TRBV9,-
CASSVGQSQETQYF,TGTGCCAGCAGCGTAGGACAGTCCCAAGAGACCCAGTACTTC,TRBJ2-5,-,TRBV9,few
CARGQMGTGELFF,TGTGCCAGGGGACAGATGGGAACCGGGGAGCTGTTTTTT,TRBJ2-2,TRBD1,TRBV30,-
CASRGGQKSYEQYF,TGTGCCAGCAGGGGAGGGCAGAAGTCCTACGAGCAGTACTTC,TRBJ2-7,TRBD2,TRBV25-1,-
CSVEDPPLRGYTF,TGCAGCGTTGAAGATCCTCCCCTGAGAGGCTACACCTTC,TRBJ1-2,-,TRBV29-1,-
CSARETQYF,TGCAGTGCTCGAGAGACCCAGTACTTC,TRBJ2-5,-,TRBV20-1,few
CATSRDDQTGYEQYF,TGTGCCACCAGCAGAGACGACCAGACAGGATACGAGCAGTACTTC,TRBJ2-7,-,TRBV15,-
CAWSRSYEQYF,TGTGCCTGGTCCCGGTCCTACGAGCAGTACTTC,TRBJ2-7,-,TRBV30,few
CASSSWARAEDEQYF,TGTGCCAGCAGTTCCTGGGCCCGGGCTGAGGACGAGCAGTACTTC,TRBJ2-7,-,TRBV28,-
CASSFQGADSPLHF,TGCGCCAGCAGCTTTCAGGGGGCTGATTCACCCCTCCACTTT,TRBJ1-6,TRBD1,TRBV5-1,few
CASSPGQGSETQYF,TGTGCCAGTAGTCCCGGACAGGGTTCCGAGACCCAGTACTTC,TRBJ2-5,TRBD1,TRBV19,few
CASSYWGPLNSPLHF,TGTGCCAGCAGTTACTGGGGACCCCTTAATTCACCCCTCCACTTT,TRBJ1-6,-,TRBV6-5,-
CASSLRQGSTWAYEQYF,TGTGCCAGCAGCTTGAGGCAGGGATCGACATGGGCCTACGAGCAGTACTTC,TRBJ2-7,-,TRBV5-6,-
CSVRQPLLYEQYF,TGCAGCGTTAGACAGCCCCTTCTCTACGAGCAGTACTTC,TRBJ2-7,-,TRBV29-1,-
CASSLYTDTQYF,TGTGCCAGCTCACTTTACACAGATACGCAGTATTTT,TRBJ2-3,-,TRBV18,-
CASRQGQVGNQPQHF,TGTGCCAGCAGGCAGGGGCAGGTAGGCAATCAGCCCCAGCATTTT,TRBJ1-5,-,TRBV27,few
CASSLGRNTEAFF,TGTGCCAGCAGCTTAGGTCGGAACACTGAAGCTTTCTTT,TRBJ1-1,-,TRBV7-3,few
CASSPDGGYGYTF,TGTGCCAGTAGTCCGGATGGGGGCTATGGCTACACCTTC,TRBJ1-2,-,TRBV19,-
CAWSVLMRLAGCTDTQYF,TGTGCCTGGAGTGTACTTATGCGACTAGCGGGGTGCACAGATACGCAGTATTTT,TRBJ2-3,TRBD2,TRBV30,few
CASSEAGASNQPQHF,TGTGCCAGCAGTGAAGCTGGAGCGAGCAATCAGCCCCAGCATTTT,TRBJ1-5,-,TRBV2,-
CASGLVQSAGYTF,TGTGCTAGTGGTTTGGTACAGAGTGCCGGCTACACCTTC,TRBJ1-2,-,TRBV12-5,-
CSVAGGENTEAFF,TGCAGCGTCGCAGGGGGCGAGAACACTGAAGCTTTCTTT,TRBJ1-1,TRBD1,TRBV29-1,few
CASSLAQGLWRTQYF,TGTGCTAGCAGCTTGGCACAGGGCTTGTGGAGGACCCAGTACTTC,TRBJ2-5,-,TRBV7-7,-
CASSQGRNTEAFF,TGTGCCAGCAGCCAGGGAAGGAACACTGAAGCTTTCTTT,TRBJ1-1,-,TRBV7-9,few
CAWSVSRIQPQHF,TGTGCCTGGAGTGTGTCGAGGATTCAGCCCCAGCATTTT,TRBJ1-5,-,TRBV30,few
CASSLDSSGTDTQYF,TGTGCCAGCAGTCTCGACAGTTCCGGCACAGATACGCAGTATTTT,TRBJ2-3,-,TRBV28,-